This T cell receptor (beta chain) came from a study of OX40 agonist ivuxolimab in advanced cancers. Study-wide context: Ivuxolimab was an agonistic, fully human IgG2 monoclonal antibody directed against OX40 (CD134), a costimulatory receptor. Intravenous ivuxolimab was administered to patients every 2 weeks at six dose levels: 0.01, 0.1, 0.3, 1.5, 3 and 10 mg/kg. Of the roughly 51 patients in dose escalation, about 19 had hepatocellular carcinoma, about 15 had melanoma, 9 had renal cell carcinoma and 9 had head and neck cancer. In the dose-escalation cohort, approximately 80% of patients were male, and the mean age was 60 years with a range of roughly 23 to 79. Patients were allowed to have had prior anti-PD-1, anti-PD-L1 or anti-CTLA-4 therapy, and approximately 40% of the dose-escalation patients had been treated with checkpoint inhibitors. Three dose-escalation patients achieved partial responses, one with hepatocellular carcinoma and two with cutaneous melanoma. The point of sequencing TCRbeta in the periphery was to test whether ivuxolimab changed TCR sequence diversity and drove clonal T-cell expansion. The paper describes the monotherapy dose-escalation part (N of about 47 patients) of the phase I trial of ivuxolimab.

For sequencing of the TCRbeta CDR3 region, genomic DNA was extracted from the sorted cells. TCRbeta CDR3 regions were sequenced using the immunoSEQ Assay. TCRdb mirrors the immuneACCESS table, restricted to in-frame sequences. Some clones are absent from its copies; in checked studies, under half trace to an unresolved V gene, and the reason for the others is unknown. The sample table contains 65,000 to 80,000 clones; only one count was recorded for 91% of them. Of the sample, roughly 15% falls within the top ten clones. With respect to this clone: No cognate antigen has been identified for it. Base qualities are not at hand, and no much larger clone is one base apart.

Results the study describes overall, beyond this receptor: At doses of 0.1 to 3.0 mg/kg, clonal expansion of both CD4+ and CD8+ T cells in blood was seen between baseline and week 6. In the 0.1-3.0 mg/kg groups, partial responders had among the lowest normalized peripheral clonal expansion, particularly in CD8+ T cells. After ivuxolimab, CD8+ T cells had more expanded clones than CD4+ T cells on average. The antigen specificity of the clonally expanded peripheral T cells was not determined. Low levels of normalized T-cell clonal expansion were also seen in some patients who did not respond.

V loses 6 bases, J loses 0 bases, and the germline ends lie 12 bases apart. From a lookup of the germline V gene, CDR1 and CDR2 are LGHNT and FRNRAP. The CDR3, from cysteine to phenylalanine, totals 15 residues. The only DNA kept is the CDR3, 45 bases in frame from the first base. Patients with a history of autoimmune disease or receiving systemic immunosuppression were excluded from the trial. Peripheral blood for TCR sequencing was collected from all dose cohorts at baseline, on cycle 4 day 1, and on cycle 7 day 1. Samples were obtained from an open-label, multicenter, first-in-human phase I dose-escalation trial of ivuxolimab. Adults with locally advanced or metastatic melanoma, renal cell, hepatocellular, or head and neck squamous cell carcinoma were enrolled in the trial. CD4+ and CD8+ T cells were sorted separately from peripheral blood before TCR sequencing.

This TCR was recovered from an adult with an advanced solid tumor such as melanoma, head and neck, liver or kidney cancer. The source was CD4+ or CD8+ T cells sorted from blood, collected in a trial of the OX40 agonist ivuxolimab. The V and J genes are TRBV12-5 and TRBJ2-1; a weak D assignment points to TRBD2 (5 bases agree). The bases are TGTGCTAGTGGCAAAGGTGGGAGCTCCTACAATGAGCAGTTCTTC. It translates as CASGKGGSSYNEQFF.